Listed here are 10 T cell receptor beta chains from one sample, sequenced in a study of neurological immune-mediated disorders. Using its own MiXCR run on the 5' RACE reads, TCRdb lists one record per CDR3 protein. The repertoire includes tens of thousands of distinct CDR3 sequences, over 9.5% of them detected once, and 1.8% sits in the top ten. Specimen: PBMCs. The receptor source for this set is a man in his sixties in good health.

This clonotype occurred many times. The rearrangement uses TRBV29-1 and TRBJ1-2; no reliable D call. Germline V gene data show CDR1 as SQVTM and CDR2 as ANQGSEA. This CDR3 is built from 11 residues. V gave up 7 bases and J gave up 3 bases, with 9 bases separating them. In DNA, the CDR3 is TGCAGCGCCGACGGGGACTATGGCTACACCTTC. This codes for CSADGDYGYTF.

This clonotype showed up many times. The rearrangement joins TRBV7-2 to TRBJ2-1; D is unresolved. The ends were cut back, 7 bases at V and 1 base at J, with 14 bases in the middle. This CDR3 spans 15 amino acids. Germline loops: CDR1 SGHTA, CDR2 FQGNSA. This chain's CDR3 is CASTQTISSYNEQFF. In DNA form, the CDR3 reads TGTGCCAGCACCCAGACAATTTCATCCTACAATGAGCAGTTCTTC.

This clonotype was counted ten times or more. This sequence joins TRBV28 and TRBJ1-5; 8 nucleotides line up with TRBD1. Germline CDR1 and CDR2: MDHEN and SYDVKM. The CDR3 is 15 residues long. V dropped 6 bases and J dropped 3; count of bases not matched to a gene: 7. As DNA, the CDR3 is TGTGCCAGCAGCCTACCAGGGGGCGACAATCAGCCCCAGCATTTT. This translates into CASSLPGGDNQPQHF.

On this clonotype: A much bigger clone sits one base away, suggesting this may be a read error. The V call is TRBV18, the J call TRBJ2-3; D unresolved. The CDR3 spans 15 residues. V was cut by 3 bases and J by 7 bases, with 17 bases left in between. From germline, CDR1 is KGHSH and CDR2 LQKENI. CDR3 region: CASSPSELVRYTQYF. The DNA of the CDR3 is TGTGCCAGCTCACCGTCCGAACTGGTGAGGTATACGCAGTATTTT.

This clonotype was observed many times. The V and J genes are TRBV6-2 or TRBV6-3 and TRBJ1-6; the match to TRBD1 covers 8 bases. V lost 2 bases and J lost 10; bases outside the gene matches: 7. Germline V gives CDR1 MNHEY, CDR2 SVGEGT. The CDR3 runs 15 residues. The CDR3, as DNA: TGTGCCAGCAGTTACGGGGCAGGGGGCGGATCACCCCTCCACTTT. Residues: CASSYGAGGGSPLHF.

The table lists this clonotype with many counts. This sequence joins TRBV5-1 and TRBJ2-7; maybe TRBD1 (6 bases). Trimming shortened V by 5 bases and J by 3 bases, and 18 bases separated the two germline ends. Germline values: CDR1 SGHRS, CDR2 YFSETQ. CDR3 length: 15 residues. The CDR3 DNA reads as TGCGCCAGCAGTGAGGACAGTCTGGGGTACTACGAGCAGTACTTC. This translates into CASSEDSLGYYEQYF.

This clonotype was detected many times. The chain employs TRBV15 and TRBJ2-7, with D possibly TRBD1 on 6 matching bases. The CDR3 is 14 residues long. The ends were cut back, 8 bases at V and 5 bases at J, with 19 bases in the middle. Germline assignment: CDR1 LNHNV and CDR2 YYDKDF (reference sequence). Here the CDR3 DNA reads TGTGCCACCGAGTATACAGGGAGTGGAGACGAGCAGTACTTC. Translated, it gives CATEYTGSGDEQYF.

This clonotype was observed a handful of times. V and J are TRBV28 and TRBJ2-3; D not certain. The CDR3 is made up of 13 amino acids. Germline loops: CDR1 MDHEN, CDR2 SYDVKM. Trimming shortened V by 2 bases and J by 6 bases, and 9 bases separated the two germline ends. The DNA of the CDR3 is TGTGCCAGCAGTTTAATCACGGGTGATACGCAGTATTTT. Translated, it gives CASSLITGDTQYF. The whole variable domain, filled in from reference TRBV28 and TRBJ2-3, reads DVKVTQSSRYLVKRTGEKVFLECVQDMDHENMFWYRQDPGLGLRLIYFSYDVKMKEKGDIPEGYSVSREKKERFSLILESASTNQTSMYLCASSLITGDTQYFGPGTRLTVL.

This clonotype turned up a few times. The chain is built from TRBV7-9 and TRBJ1-2, with 9 bases fitting TRBD1. The CDR3 covers 14 residues. Per germline, CDR1 SEHNR and CDR2 FQNEAQ (reference sequence). V shed 1 base, J shed 6 bases, and the junction held 3 bases outside the gene matches. Here the CDR3 reads CASSLGQGEHGYTF. CDR3 bases: TGTGCCAGCAGCTTAGGACAGGGGGAGCATGGCTACACCTTC. The full variable domain, with the rest looked up from reference TRBV7-9 and TRBJ1-2, is DTGVSQNPRHKITKRGQNVTFRCDPISEHNRLYWYRQTLGQGPEFLTYFQNEAQLEKSRLLSDRFSAERPKGSFSTLEIQRTEQGDSAMYLCASSLGQGEHGYTFGSGTRLTVV.

This clonotype was counted many times. This sequence joins TRBV15 and TRBJ2-7, with D perhaps TRBD1 (5 bases). Germline CDR1 is LNHNV and CDR2 is YYDKDF (reference sequence). The CDR3 contains 19 residues. Trimming took off 0 bases at V and 1 base at J, with 22 bases between the two ends. The CDR3 is CATSREGVVGRDGSYEQYF. CDR3 DNA sequence: TGTGCCACCAGCAGAGAAGGTGTCGTCGGCAGGGATGGATCCTACGAGCAGTACTTC.